These 29 T cell receptor beta chains share one sample of origin, sequenced in a study of CD8 T cells in ankylosing spondylitis. TCRdb analysed the 5' RACE reads with MiXCR anew, one entry per CDR3 protein. The sample has about 160,000 distinct CDR3 sequences; roughly 10% are singletons. The sample consisted of blood, either unsorted or a sorted T cell fraction (not recorded which). The receptors derive from a female donor with ankylosing spondylitis or in good health (not recorded which).

V usage is TRBV28 and J usage is TRBJ2-5; the D gene is possibly TRBD2 (5 bases). The CDR3 consists of 14 residues. Trimming removed 6 bases at V and 0 bases at J, with 11 bases between. The germline gives CDR1 MDHEN, CDR2 SYDVKM. CDR3 DNA sequence: TGTGCCAGCAGACCGGAGGCGTACCAAGAGACCCAGTACTTC. This translates into CASRPEAYQETQYF.

This clonotype was recorded many times. The chain employs TRBV29-1 and TRBJ2-2; perhaps D is TRBD1 or TRBD2 (5 bases each). Trimming removed 4 bases at V and 2 bases at J, with 11 bases between. The CDR3 contains 14 residues. Looked up from germline, CDR1 is SQVTM and CDR2 is ANQGSEA. CDR3 DNA sequence: TGCAGCGTTGTAGGGACGGCAAACACCGGGGAGCTGTTTTTT. Translation gives CSVVGTANTGELFF.

This chain links TRBV27 with TRBJ2-7; tentatively, D is TRBD1 (5 bases). The V and J ends lost 8 bases and 2 bases respectively, with 28 bases between them. The CDR3 covers 18 residues. In germline, CDR1 is MNHEY, CDR2 SMNVEV (reference sequence). The DNA for the CDR3 is TGTGCCAGCCGCCCGGGTGAAGGGGAAGGTTATTGGCCCTACGAGCAGTACTTC. It encodes CASRPGEGEGYWPYEQYF.

The chain carries TRBV5-4 and TRBJ2-7; TRBD1 matches 10 bases. Trimming removed 0 bases from V and 5 bases from J; junction bases left unmatched: 5. The CDR3 is 15 amino acids. The germline CDR1 and CDR2 sequences are SGHNT and YYREEE (reference sequence). CDR3 DNA: TGTGCCAGCAGCTTGGAGGGGACAGGGGACCACGAGCAGTACTTC. Translated: CASSLEGTGDHEQYF.

The chain recombines TRBV6-2 or TRBV6-3 with TRBJ1-6, with D hard to call. This CDR3 has 13 amino acids. The V gene lost 2 bases and the J gene lost 10 bases, with 9 bases spanning the gap. Germline-derived CDR1 and CDR2 are MNHEY and SVGEGT. The CDR3 loop reads CASSYAVGSPLHF. DNA for the CDR3: TGTGCCAGCAGTTACGCGGTCGGATCACCCCTCCACTTT.

A few counts support this clonotype. The chain combines TRBV11-2 with TRBJ2-7, with D perhaps TRBD2 (6 bases). This CDR3 is built from 14 residues. Trimming shortened V by 2 bases and J by 6 bases, and 14 bases separated the two germline ends. Germline assignment: CDR1 SGHAT and CDR2 FQNNGV. In nucleotides, the CDR3 is TGTGCCAGCAGCTTACGGGGGTCGCTGGGCGAGCAGTACTTC. Protein: CASSLRGSLGEQYF.

About this clonotype: One end of the junction varies from germline; a read error may be responsible. The chain recombines TRBV28 with TRBJ2-1; 7 nucleotides agree with TRBD2. The CDR3 runs to 16 residues. In germline, CDR1 is MDHEN, CDR2 SYDVKM. The CDR3: CASSGGLAAVYNEQSF. The CDR3 DNA reads TGTGCCAGCAGTGGAGGGCTAGCGGCAGTTTACAATGAGCAGTCCTTC.

V gene TRBV9 combines with J gene TRBJ1-1, with a tentative D call TRBD1 (5 bases). V gave up 0 bases and J gave up 7 bases, with 16 bases separating them. Germline V gives CDR1 SGDLS, CDR2 YYNGEE. The CDR3 is 15 residues long. The CDR3 loop is CASSVVGGGNDEAFF. For the CDR3, the DNA is TGTGCCAGCAGCGTAGTGGGCGGGGGGAATGATGAAGCTTTCTTT.

The V gene is TRBV27, the J gene TRBJ2-5, with TRBD1 matching 12 bases. J gave up 5 bases and V 5 bases, and 9 bases lay outside the gene matches. The CDR3 totals 16 residues. Germline loops: CDR1 MNHEY, CDR2 SMNVEV (reference sequence). The CDR3 nucleotides are TGTGCCAGCAGTCGCCGGGACAGGGGGCTCCTGGAGACCCAGTACTTC. Translation gives CASSRRDRGLLETQYF.

In this sample, this clonotype turned up many times. The J gene is TRBJ2-5, the V gene TRBV29-1; D possibly corresponds to TRBD1 (5 bases). CDR3 length: 16 residues. Germline CDR1 reads SQVTM; CDR2 reads ANQGSEA. Deletions cut 4 bases from V and 2 bases from J, with 20 bases between. In DNA form, the CDR3 reads TGCAGCGTTGCCGCGTTCCCATTAGGACAACAAGAGACCCAGTACTTC. Amino acid sequence: CSVAAFPLGQQETQYF.

This clonotype was found many times. V is TRBV5-1 and J is TRBJ2-5; D uncertain. Germline V lookup: CDR1 SGHRS, CDR2 YFSETQ. This CDR3 contains 12 residues. V was trimmed by 3 bases and J by 5 bases, leaving 8 bases between them. In nucleotides, the CDR3 is TGCGCCAGCAGCTCCTTGGGGGAGACCCAGTACTTC. Translation gives CASSSLGETQYF.

This clonotype turned up a few times. This sequence joins TRBV27 and TRBJ2-7, with 11 positions matching TRBD1. The CDR3 consists of 17 residues. V trimming: 5 bases; J trimming: 5 bases; junction bases outside the gene matches: 14. Germline CDR1 MNHEY, CDR2 SMNVEV (reference sequence). The chain's CDR3 is CASSPRDRGNPGNEQYF. CDR3 DNA sequence: TGTGCCAGCAGTCCCAGGGACAGGGGGAATCCTGGCAACGAGCAGTACTTC.

This clonotype appeared a few times. This rearrangement joins TRBV30 to TRBJ2-7, with D unresolved. The CDR3 runs 11 residues. The ends were cut back, 1 base at V and 9 bases at J, with 10 bases in the middle. Germline V gene lookup returns CDR1 GTSNPN and CDR2 SVGIG (reference sequence). CDR3 nucleotides: TGTGCCTGGAGTGATACGTGGGGGCAGTACTTC. The encoded protein is CAWSDTWGQYF.

This chain joins TRBV5-1 and TRBJ1-2; TRBD1 aligns across 7 bases. CDR3 size: 12 residues. The germline CDR1 and CDR2 sequences are SGHRS and YFSETQ. V was pared by 4 bases and J by 8 bases, with 5 bases of the junction left unmatched. The CDR3 loop is CASSGGQAGYTF. CDR3 coding DNA: TGCGCCAGCAGCGGAGGACAGGCGGGCTACACCTTC.

This clonotype was observed a handful of times. V is TRBV19 and J is TRBJ2-3; no firm D call. The V gene's germline CDR1 is LNHDA and CDR2 SQIVND (reference sequence). V gave up 6 bases and J gave up 0 bases, with 16 bases separating them. This CDR3 contains 16 residues. CDR3 DNA sequence: TGTGCCAGTAGGCCCCCAAGGGCAGGAAGCACAGATACGCAGTATTTT. This sequence encodes CASRPPRAGSTDTQYF.

This clonotype was observed a handful of times. V gene TRBV18 combines with J gene TRBJ2-7; D uncertain. Germline V gives CDR1 KGHSH, CDR2 LQKENI. V lost 4 bases and J 7 bases, leaving 11 bases between the germline ends. This CDR3 is 12 amino acids long. This CDR3 is CASSRASEEQYF. The CDR3 nucleotides are TGTGCCAGCTCACGGGCCTCGGAAGAGCAGTACTTC.

This clonotype was found a few times. V and J are TRBV5-6 and TRBJ2-7; D is uncertain. V lost 2 bases, J lost 1 base, and 7 bases lay in between. This CDR3 comprises 13 residues. CDR1 is SGHDT, CDR2 YYEEEE, per germline. CDR3 sequence (DNA): TGTGCCAGCAGCTTAGGTGCGTCCTACGAGCAGTACTTC. This translates into CASSLGASYEQYF.

This chain connects TRBV4-3 to TRBJ1-2; D is perhaps TRBD1 (5 bases). The CDR3 loop spans 15 amino acids. Germline CDR1 reads LGHNA; CDR2 reads YSLEER. V was cut by 5 bases and J by 3 bases, with 16 bases left in between. The CDR3 DNA reads TGCGCCAGCAGCTCTCGGGGCATGGGGGACTATGGCTACACCTTC. Its translation is CASSSRGMGDYGYTF.

In this sample, this clonotype turned up a few times. V and J are TRBV7-2 and TRBJ2-7, with 13 bases fitting TRBD2. V lost 1 base, J lost 2 bases, and 2 bases stayed unmatched. CDR3 size: 16 residues. Germline V gives CDR1 SGHTA, CDR2 FQGNSA. As DNA, the CDR3 is TGTGCCAGCAGCTTAGATACTAGCGGGAGGGCCTACGAGCAGTACTTC. Translated: CASSLDTSGRAYEQYF.

The chain uses TRBV9 and TRBJ2-7; TRBD2 might be the D (6 bases). V lost 4 bases and J 5 bases, leaving 16 bases between the germline ends. Germline V gene lookup returns CDR1 SGDLS and CDR2 YYNGEE. This CDR3 is 14 amino acids long. Here the CDR3 reads CASSPHGSLDEQYF. In DNA form, the CDR3 reads TGTGCCAGCAGCCCCCACGGGAGCCTCGACGAGCAGTACTTC.

This clonotype was recorded a few times. The chain uses TRBV20-1 and TRBJ2-6, with TRBD1 matching 9 bases. With V trimmed by 0 bases and J by 1 base, 4 bases remained unmatched. The CDR3 runs 17 residues. Germline CDR1 and CDR2: DFQATT and SNEGSKA (reference sequence). CDR3 DNA sequence: TGCAGTGCTAGAGATGGACAGGGGAGATCTGGGGCCAACGTCCTGACTTTC. Encoded protein: CSARDGQGRSGANVLTF.

The chain employs TRBV27 and TRBJ2-1, with 10 bases identical to TRBD1. V lost 6 bases and J lost 8; bases outside the gene matches: 16. Germline V gene sequence: CDR1 MNHEY, CDR2 SMNVEV (reference sequence). This CDR3 region has 17 residues. In DNA form, the CDR3 reads TGTGCCAGCAGCCCCCGGGACAGGGGCGATACTACGGATGAGCAGTTCTTC. Translating gives CASSPRDRGDTTDEQFF.

This clonotype came up a few times. The genes are TRBV24-1 and TRBJ2-5; 9 bases are a match to TRBD2. This CDR3 has 17 residues. The germline gives CDR1 KGHDR, CDR2 SFDVKD. J lost 2 bases, V lost 5 bases, and 11 bases had no gene match. CDR3 region: CATSGWGLAEGQETQYF. CDR3 in DNA: TGTGCCACCAGTGGTTGGGGACTAGCAGAGGGGCAAGAGACCCAGTACTTC.

In its sample, this clonotype was seen a few times. The V gene is TRBV4-1, the J gene TRBJ1-1; no reliable D call. The germline CDR1 and CDR2 sequences are MGHRA and YSYEKL. Trimming pared 1 base from V and 8 bases from J, leaving 8 bases between. This CDR3 has 12 residues. In DNA form, the CDR3 reads TGCGCCAGCAGCCAAGGCCTTCGCGAAGCTTTCTTT. Its translation is CASSQGLREAFF.

This clonotype was seen more than once but under ten times. This chain uses TRBV7-8 with TRBJ2-7; no clear D gene. This CDR3 contains 15 residues. The germline V gene encodes CDR1 SGHVS and CDR2 FQNEAQ. The V end lost 1 base, the J end lost 3 bases, and 13 bases lay between the germline ends. The CDR3 loop reads CASSLEVGSGYEQYF. Written as DNA, the CDR3 is TGTGCCAGCAGCTTAGAGGTAGGGTCCGGCTACGAGCAGTACTTC.

Ten or more counts support this clonotype. V gene TRBV3-1 combines with J gene TRBJ2-3, with TRBD2 matching over 9 bases. This CDR3 spans 15 amino acids. The V segment lost 4 bases and the J segment 1 base; nucleotides outside the gene matches: 3. Germline loops: CDR1 LGHDT, CDR2 YNNKEL (reference sequence). This CDR3 is CASSLSGGRTDTQYF. The CDR3 nucleotides are TGTGCCAGCAGCCTTAGCGGGGGCCGCACAGATACGCAGTATTTT.

The genes are TRBV20-1 and TRBJ2-1; D remains ambiguous. Trimming stripped 2 bases from V and 0 bases from J, with 5 bases between. Germline CDR1 and CDR2: DFQATT and SNEGSKA (reference sequence). CDR3 length: 13 amino acids. The CDR3 coding sequence is TGCAGTGCTAGACTCAGCTCCTACAATGAGCAGTTCTTC. Its protein is CSARLSSYNEQFF.

This clonotype was counted between two and nine times. The chain carries TRBV29-1 and TRBJ1-3; D gene uncertain. Germline CDR1 reads SQVTM; CDR2 reads ANQGSEA. V was pared by 8 bases and J by 4 bases, with 15 bases between. CDR3 length: 13 amino acids. The CDR3 DNA reads TGCAGCTACAAAGGCGGGGTCGGAAACACCATATATTTT. This encodes CSYKGGVGNTIYF. Using reference TRBV29-1 and TRBJ1-3 for the parts outside the CDR3, the full variable domain is SAVISQKPSRDICQRGTSLTIQCQVDSQVTMMFWYRQQPGQSLTLIATANQGSEATYESGFVIDKFPISRPNLTFSTLTVSNMSPEDSSIYLCSYKGGVGNTIYFGEGSWLTVV.

The J gene is TRBJ2-5, the V gene TRBV6-7, with 8 nucleotides matching TRBD2. TRBV6-7 falls under the ORF class, with uncertain function. This CDR3 has 15 residues. After removal of 6 bases from V and 3 bases from J, the junction contained 9 bases not matched to a gene. CDR3 bases: TGTGCCAGCAGCCTACTAGCGGCGACTAAAGAGACCCAGTACTTC. It codes for CASSLLAATKETQYF.